These 15 T cell receptor beta chains were sequenced from one sample in a study of T cell clonotyping in hematopoietic cell transplantation. Time point indicated: recipient sample about 28 days before transplant, after cytoreduction. Generated by immunoSEQ multiplex PCR, the TCRdb table keeps only in-frame clones and is missing some. There are some 30,000 clones in the sample; about 80% occur only once, and under 7% lies in the top ten. Sample: peripheral blood mononuclear cells, taken before stem cell transplant. These receptors originate from a woman aged 25-40 years with chronic myeloid leukemia. Some clones in this sample may be carry-over from other donors' samples.

This chain links TRBV30 with TRBJ1-4, with TRBD1 matching 7 bases. This CDR3 comprises 11 residues. Germline CDR1 reads GTSNPN; CDR2 reads SVGIG (reference sequence). V shed 0 bases and J 16 bases; nucleotides not matched to a gene: 5. CDR3 region: CAWSVRDSPFF. For the CDR3, the DNA is TGTGCCTGGAGTGTCAGGGACAGCCCGTTTTTT.

This clone was found a few times. At one boundary the junction diverges from the germline segment, which might be a read error. The identical CDR3 is also encoded by other nucleotide sequences in the sample. The V call is TRBV19, the J call TRBJ2-7, with D possibly TRBD2 on 6 matching bases. The CDR3 sequence is 13 residues long. CDR1 and CDR2 (germline): LNHDA, SQIVND (reference sequence). This CDR3 is CATQLGGSYEQYF. The DNA for the CDR3 is TGCGCCACCCAACTCGGGGGCTCCTACGAGCAGTACTTC.

The table lists this clone with a few counts. The chain has TRBV4-3 and TRBJ1-1; D ambiguous. V was pared by 3 bases and J by 5 bases, with 10 bases between. This CDR3 has 13 amino acids. Germline loops: CDR1 LGHNA, CDR2 YSLEER. CDR3 DNA sequence: TGCGCCAGCAGCCACCTCGGGGAAACTGAAGCTTTCTTT. Protein: CASSHLGETEAFF.

The rearrangement joins TRBV10-3 to TRBJ2-7; TRBD2 aligns across 8 bases. With 7 bases clipped from V and 0 bases from J, the junction kept 2 bases outside the gene matches. Per germline, CDR1 ENHRY and CDR2 SYGVKD. The CDR3 sequence is 13 residues long. In DNA, the CDR3 is TGTGCCATCAACGGGGGGGCCTCCTACGAGCAGTACTTC. Protein: CAINGGASYEQYF.

The chain recombines TRBV6-5 with TRBJ1-1; D is ambiguous. Trimming took off 7 bases at V and 1 base at J, with 10 bases between the two ends. The length of the CDR3 is 13 residues. Germline CDR1 MNHEY, CDR2 SVGAGI. The CDR3 loop is CASIPRRNTEAFF. The CDR3 region has the DNA TGTGCCAGCATCCCGCGCCGGAACACTGAAGCTTTCTTT.

The rearrangement links TRBV28 to TRBJ2-7; TRBD2 matches at 13 bases. After removal of 6 bases from V and 4 bases from J, the junction contained 3 bases not matched to a gene. The germline gives CDR1 MDHEN, CDR2 SYDVKM. The length of the CDR3 is 14 residues. DNA for the CDR3: TGTGCCAGCAGCCCGGGACTAGCGGGGTACGAGCAGTACTTC. It translates to CASSPGLAGYEQYF.

This clone was counted only a few times. This sequence joins TRBV7-9 and TRBJ2-2; no firm D call. Trimming removed 5 bases from V and 0 bases from J, with 13 bases in between. CDR1 and CDR2 from the germline V gene are SEHNR and FQNEAQ (reference sequence). The CDR3 covers 16 residues. CDR3 sequence: CASSVTLSANTGELFF. DNA for the CDR3: TGTGCCAGCAGCGTAACTCTGAGCGCGAACACCGGGGAGCTGTTTTTT.

This chain connects TRBV2 to TRBJ2-1; no definite D call. Germline CDR1 reads SNHLY; CDR2 reads FYNNEI. The CDR3 has 11 residues. Trimming removed 7 bases from V and 4 bases from J, with 5 bases in between. Written as DNA, the CDR3 is TGTGCCAGCAACAGATACAATGAGCAGTTCTTC. This encodes CASNRYNEQFF.

The rearrangement links TRBV9 to TRBJ2-2, with D hard to call. The CDR3 contains 14 residues. The ends were cut back, 0 bases at V and 5 bases at J, with 8 bases in the middle. Germline CDR1 is SGDLS and CDR2 is YYNGEE. CDR3 residues: CASSVVSGTGELFF. CDR3 DNA: TGTGCCAGCAGCGTAGTTTCCGGGACCGGGGAGCTGTTTTTT.

The chain links TRBV5-1 to TRBJ2-3, with 9 bases matching TRBD2. V was clipped by 4 bases and J by 5 bases; unmatched bases: 11. Germline lookup yields CDR1 SGHRS and CDR2 YFSETQ. CDR3 length: 16 amino acids. The CDR3 nucleotides are TGCGCCAGCAGCCAAGCCGGGACTAGCAAACGAGATACGCAGTATTTT. Its translation is CASSQAGTSKRDTQYF.

This clone was counted a single time. The chain links TRBV30 to TRBJ1-1; D is unclear. The V gene's germline CDR1 is GTSNPN and CDR2 SVGIG (reference sequence). The CDR3 runs to 13 residues. V was trimmed by 4 bases and J by 1 base, leaving 10 bases between them. Here the CDR3 reads CAWKRDRNTEAFF. The CDR3 DNA reads as TGTGCCTGGAAAAGGGATAGGAACACTGAAGCTTTCTTT.

This rearrangement joins TRBV10-2 to TRBJ1-5; no clear D gene. The CDR3 sequence is 13 residues long. Between the trimmed V and J ends, which lost 2 bases and 5 bases, there was a span of 7 bases. The germline gives CDR1 WSHSY, CDR2 SAAADI. This chain's CDR3 is CASSEAGYQPQHF. CDR3 coding DNA: TGCGCCAGCAGTGAGGCAGGTTATCAGCCCCAGCATTTT.

A note on this clone: This CDR3 is also generated by other DNA sequences in the sample. This chain uses TRBV5-6 with TRBJ2-7, with 12 bases identical to TRBD2. CDR3 length equals 15 residues. Germline-derived CDR1 and CDR2 are SGHDT and YYEEEE. CDR3 protein: CASSFRLAGDYEQYV. The CDR3 region has the DNA TGTGCCAGCAGCTTTCGACTAGCGGGGGACTACGAGCAGTACGTT.

The chain couples TRBV5-1 to TRBJ2-3, with TRBD1 matching 10 bases. CDR1 is SGHRS and CDR2 is YFSETQ in the germline V gene. The CDR3 has 15 residues. V lost 0 bases and J lost 3; bases outside the gene matches: 1. The CDR3 coding sequence is TGCGCCAGCAGCTTGGGACAGGGGGCGACAGATACGCAGTATTTT. This translates into CASSLGQGATDTQYF.

V is TRBV20-1 and J is TRBJ2-3; D is ambiguous. Germline assignment: CDR1 DFQATT and CDR2 SNEGSKA (reference sequence). The CDR3 loop spans 11 amino acids. V was pared by 6 bases and J by 11 bases, with 15 bases between. The CDR3 reads CSARMGNWQYF. The CDR3 DNA reads as TGCAGTGCCCGGATGGGCAATTGGCAGTATTTT.